This T cell receptor (beta chain) was documented in a study of blood T cell repertoires in COVID-19. For the study at large: The origin of the acute and convalescent COVID-19 samples was the United States, Italy and Spain.

The CDR3 contains 14 residues. Unmatched junction bases numbered 4, after V lost 6 bases and J lost 0 bases. Germline lookup yields CDR1 SGHRS and CDR2 YFSETQ. Here immunoSEQ multiplex PCR was the method, and the copy in TCRdb shows in-frame clones only, minus some. The sample shows fewer than 350,000 clones, 85% of them seen only once. The chain has TRBV5-1 and TRBJ1-2; 8 bases align to TRBD1. Sequences were obtained from PBMCs or T cells enriched from blood (not recorded which). The sequence came from a woman in her twenties or thirties who had been exposed to COVID-19. CDR3: CASTRTGTNYGYTF. The CDR3 DNA is TGCGCCAGCACCCGGACAGGGACTAACTATGGCTACACCTTC.